This paragraph reports one T cell receptor (beta chain). Memory CD4+ cells were the fraction left after CD45RA+ naive selection. This sample stems from a study of shared clonotypes between healthy human individuals. For every subset, genomic DNA was evenly distributed across several immunoSEQ plates. Generated by immunoSEQ multiplex PCR, the TCRdb table keeps only in-frame clones and is missing some. The profile shows more than 400,000 clones, about 96% of them singletons. This clonotype was sampled from a woman aged 30 to 39 in good health. The sequencing input was naive CD4+ T cells sorted from blood. The sample's subset: CD45RA+ positively selected.

As DNA, the CDR3 is TGTGCCAGCAGCGTACCAGCGGGAGGAACCGGGGAGCTGTTTTTT. It translates to CASSVPAGGTGELFF. V usage is TRBV9 and J usage is TRBJ2-2, with 9 positions matching TRBD2. J gave up 5 bases and V 1 base, and 3 bases lay outside the gene matches. The CDR3 is 15 residues long. Looked up from germline, CDR1 is SGDLS and CDR2 is YYNGEE.